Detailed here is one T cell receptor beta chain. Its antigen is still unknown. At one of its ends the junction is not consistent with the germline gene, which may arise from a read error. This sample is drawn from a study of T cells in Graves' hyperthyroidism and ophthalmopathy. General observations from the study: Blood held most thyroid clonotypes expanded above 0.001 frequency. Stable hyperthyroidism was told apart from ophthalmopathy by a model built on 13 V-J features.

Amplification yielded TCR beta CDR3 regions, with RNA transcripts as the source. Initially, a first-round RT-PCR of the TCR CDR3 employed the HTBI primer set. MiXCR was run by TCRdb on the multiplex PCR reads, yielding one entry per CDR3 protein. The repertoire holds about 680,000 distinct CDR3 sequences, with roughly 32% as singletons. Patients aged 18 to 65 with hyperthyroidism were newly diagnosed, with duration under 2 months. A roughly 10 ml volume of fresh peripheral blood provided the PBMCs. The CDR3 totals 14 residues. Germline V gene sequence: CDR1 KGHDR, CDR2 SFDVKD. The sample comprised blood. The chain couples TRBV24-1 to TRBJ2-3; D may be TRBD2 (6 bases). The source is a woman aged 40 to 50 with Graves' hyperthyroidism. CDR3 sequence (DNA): TGTGCCACCAGTGATCGGCGGGGAACAGATACGCGGTATTTT. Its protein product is CATSDRRGTDTRYF.